The clone carrying this TCR beta chain was observed a few times. The target antigen is unknown. This entry comes from a study of response to subunit inactivated influenza vaccine. The study's findings and limits: That few new T cells are recruited by each seasonal influenza vaccination was the authors' suggestion.

TCRdb re-derived calls from the RT-PCR reads in MiXCR, one entry per CDR3 protein. The sample has 500,000 to 600,000 distinct CDR3 sequences; 12% to 15% are singletons. This clonotype originated in a middle-aged man who received an inactivated influenza vaccine. The material was PBMCs from blood, obtained roughly 12 days after vaccination.

The DNA of the CDR3 is TGCGCCAGCAGCCCCAGGGGTTCCAATTCACCCCTCCACTTT. Protein sequence: CASSPRGSNSPLHF. V is TRBV5-1 and J is TRBJ1-6; tentative D call: TRBD1 (6 bases). The CDR3 consists of 14 residues. Trimming shortened V by 4 bases and J by 7 bases, and 12 bases separated the two germline ends. Per germline, CDR1 SGHRS and CDR2 YFSETQ.